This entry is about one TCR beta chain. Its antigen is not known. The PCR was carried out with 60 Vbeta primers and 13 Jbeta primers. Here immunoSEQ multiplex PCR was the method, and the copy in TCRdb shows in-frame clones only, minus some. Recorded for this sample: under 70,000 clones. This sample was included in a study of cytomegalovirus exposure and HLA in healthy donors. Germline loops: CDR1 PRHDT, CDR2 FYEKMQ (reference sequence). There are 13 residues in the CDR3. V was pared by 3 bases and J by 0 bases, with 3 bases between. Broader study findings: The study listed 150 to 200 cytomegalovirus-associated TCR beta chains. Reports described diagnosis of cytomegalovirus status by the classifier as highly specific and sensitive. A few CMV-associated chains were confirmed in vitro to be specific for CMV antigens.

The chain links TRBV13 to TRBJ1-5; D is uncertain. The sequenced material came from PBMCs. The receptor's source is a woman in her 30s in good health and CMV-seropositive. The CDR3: CASSFGSNQPQHF. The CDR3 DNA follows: TGTGCCAGCAGCTTCGGTAGCAATCAGCCCCAGCATTTT.